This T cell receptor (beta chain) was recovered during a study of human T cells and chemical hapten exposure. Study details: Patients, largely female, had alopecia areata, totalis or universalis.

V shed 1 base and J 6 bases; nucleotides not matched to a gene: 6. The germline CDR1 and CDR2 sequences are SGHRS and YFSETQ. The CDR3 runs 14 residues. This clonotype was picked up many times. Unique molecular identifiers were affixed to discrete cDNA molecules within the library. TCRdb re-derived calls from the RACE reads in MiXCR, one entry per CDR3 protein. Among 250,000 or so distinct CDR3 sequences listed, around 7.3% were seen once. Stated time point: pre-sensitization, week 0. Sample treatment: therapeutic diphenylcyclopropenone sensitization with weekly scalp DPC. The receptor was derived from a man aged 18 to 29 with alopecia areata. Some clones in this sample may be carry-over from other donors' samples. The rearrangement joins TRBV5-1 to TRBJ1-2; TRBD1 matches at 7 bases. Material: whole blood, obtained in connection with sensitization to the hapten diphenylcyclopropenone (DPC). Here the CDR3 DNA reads TGCGCCAGCAGCTTGTTAAGGGGGCGAAATGGCTACACCTTC. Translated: CASSLLRGRNGYTF. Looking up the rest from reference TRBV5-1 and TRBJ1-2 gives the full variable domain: KAGVTQTPRYLIKTRGQQVTLSCSPISGHRSVSWYQQTPGQGLQFLFEYFSETQRNKGNFPGRFSGRQFSNSRSEMNVSTLELGDSALYLCASSLLRGRNGYTFGSGTRLTVV.